Sequencing of this T cell receptor beta chain was carried out in a study of T cells expressing NK-cell markers. Looking at the study overall: Most of the eight sequenced donors tested HCMV-seropositive; one tested seronegative. Study-wide points: There were a handful of donors in whom these clonotypes also led the CD3+CD56-NKG2C+ fraction.

About this clonotype: Its specificity is not known.

From its re-call of the 5' RACE reads, TCRdb lists each CDR3 protein once, without DNA. The ten top clones account for roughly 7.2%, within a sample of 350,000 to 500,000 distinct CDR3 sequences. Sequenced material: blood T cells: a sorted CD56 or NKG2C T cell subset, CD4+ or CD8+ T cells, or bulk PBMC T cells (not recorded which). The TCR was taken from a woman between 18 and 70 years old in good health.

CDR3 in amino acids: CASSLIWTEAFF. The chain joins TRBV11-1 to TRBJ1-1. Germline lookup yields CDR1 SGHAT and CDR2 FQDESV (reference sequence). CDR3 length: 12 amino acids. Combining the CDR3 with reference TRBV11-1 and TRBJ1-1 gives the whole variable domain EAEVAQSPRYKITEKSQAVAFWCDPISGHATLYWYRQILGQGPELLVQFQDESVVDDSQLPKDRFSAERLKGVDSTLKIQPAELGDSAMYLCASSLIWTEAFFGQGTRLTVV.